This TCR beta chain emerged from a study of technical replicates of blood from a few donors. Germline V lookup: CDR1 SGHDN, CDR2 FVKESK. V was trimmed by 4 bases and J by 1 base, leaving 3 bases between them. The CDR3 has 12 residues. Generated by immunoSEQ multiplex PCR, the TCRdb table keeps only in-frame clones and is missing some. The sample includes about 60,000 clones, roughly 86% seen only once; the top ten take 5% to 6.5%. This clonotype originated in a human donor in good health. Some clones in this sample may be carry-over from other donors' samples. Specimen: PBMCs. The rearrangement uses TRBV14 and TRBJ2-3; no reliable D call. In nucleotides, the CDR3 is TGTGCCAGCAGCCCGGGCACAGATACGCAGTATTTT. Amino acid sequence: CASSPGTDTQYF.